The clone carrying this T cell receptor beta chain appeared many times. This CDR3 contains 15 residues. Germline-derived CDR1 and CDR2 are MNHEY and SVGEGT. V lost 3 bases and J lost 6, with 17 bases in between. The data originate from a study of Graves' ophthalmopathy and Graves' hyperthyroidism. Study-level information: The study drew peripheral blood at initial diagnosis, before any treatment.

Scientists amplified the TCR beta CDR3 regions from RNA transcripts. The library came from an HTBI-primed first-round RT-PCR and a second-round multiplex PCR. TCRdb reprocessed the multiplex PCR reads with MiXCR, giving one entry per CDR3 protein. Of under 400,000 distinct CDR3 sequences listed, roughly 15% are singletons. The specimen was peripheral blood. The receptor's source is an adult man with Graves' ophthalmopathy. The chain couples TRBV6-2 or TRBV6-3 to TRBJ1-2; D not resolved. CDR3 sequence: CASSYVRQAVNGYTF. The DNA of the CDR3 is TGTGCCAGCAGTTATGTTCGGCAAGCGGTGAATGGCTACACCTTC.